The 4 T cell receptor beta chains below were found in one sample sequenced in a study of control samples from healthy donors and cancer patients. Method: immunoSEQ multiplex PCR; TCRdb's copy keeps in-frame clones and lacks some. This table has roughly 150,000 clones, about 86% appearing once. Sequencing was carried out using blood. The receptors originated from a man in his late teens or twenties in good health.

This clone was seen a handful of times. The chain is built from TRBV2 and TRBJ1-1, with D possibly TRBD1 on 5 matching bases. V lost 5 bases to trimming and J lost 1 base, with 14 bases between them. Germline assignment: CDR1 SNHLY and CDR2 FYNNEI. This CDR3 contains 15 residues. The CDR3 DNA is TGTGCCAGCAGTCCTCTTACCACAGGGAACACTGAAGCTTTCTTT. This codes for CASSPLTTGNTEAFF.

The chain carries TRBV7-7 and TRBJ2-5, with D unclear. Germline values: CDR1 SSHAT, CDR2 FNYEAQ (reference sequence). V lost 1 base and J 1 base, leaving 7 bases between the germline ends. The CDR3 is 14 residues long. CDR3: CASSLGPFQETQYF. In nucleotides, the CDR3 is TGTGCCAGCAGCTTAGGTCCGTTCCAAGAGACCCAGTACTTC.

The gene calls are TRBV5-1 and TRBJ2-3; either TRBD1 or TRBD2 may supply D (6 bases each). Germline-derived CDR1 and CDR2 are SGHRS and YFSETQ. V lost 6 bases and J 4 bases, leaving 21 bases between the germline ends. The CDR3 loop spans 16 amino acids. The CDR3 is CASTFVGGWSADTQYF. The DNA of the CDR3 is TGCGCCAGCACCTTCGTGGGGGGCTGGTCAGCAGATACGCAGTATTTT.

V is TRBV9 and J is TRBJ1-1; TRBD1 agrees at 8 bases. In germline, CDR1 is SGDLS, CDR2 YYNGEE. CDR3 length equals 18 residues. V lost 3 bases to trimming and J lost 1 base; unmatched junction nucleotides: 14. DNA for the CDR3: TGTGCCAGCAGCGACCCAGCGGGTCAGGGGGCAGGGAACACTGAAGCTTTCTTT. Amino acid sequence: CASSDPAGQGAGNTEAFF.